The 14 T cell receptor beta chains in this list originate from one sample, sequenced in a study of blood T cell repertoires in COVID-19. Sequencing used immunoSEQ multiplex PCR; TCRdb keeps in-frame clones, though not all of them. The top ten hold 4.5% to 5% of the sample, which has roughly 120,000 clones, roughly nine tenths seen once. Sequenced sample: peripheral blood. Receptors originate from a human donor in a cohort sampled during active COVID-19.

The chain combines TRBV10-3 with TRBJ1-5; D gene unclear. Germline values: CDR1 ENHRY, CDR2 SYGVKD. Trimming left V 4 bases short and J 5 bases short, with 6 bases between. There are 12 residues in the CDR3. As DNA, the CDR3 is TGTGCCATCAGTGCGAGTGATCAGCCCCAGCATTTT. Protein product: CAISASDQPQHF.

Here the CDR3 DNA reads TGTGCCAGCACCAAGCGGGGGGGGGAGACCCAGTACTTC. This translates into CASTKRGGETQYF. The chain uses TRBV7-2 and TRBJ2-5; 10 nucleotides match TRBD2. The germline V gene encodes CDR1 SGHTA and CDR2 FQGNSA. The CDR3 is 13 residues long. V shed 7 bases and J 5 bases; nucleotides not matched to a gene: 4.

This sequence joins TRBV28 and TRBJ1-1, with D perhaps matching TRBD1 (5 bases). The V end lost 7 bases, the J end lost 10 bases, and 16 bases lay between the germline ends. The CDR3 runs 12 residues. The germline gives CDR1 MDHEN, CDR2 SYDVKM. The CDR3 is CASTLAGRGAFF. In nucleotides, the CDR3 is TGTGCCAGCACCTTGGCGGGGCGTGGAGCTTTCTTT.

J is TRBJ1-1 and V is TRBV5-4; the match to TRBD1 covers 9 bases. Germline CDR1 and CDR2: SGHNT and YYREEE (reference sequence). The V and J ends lost 5 bases and 6 bases, in that order; junction bases with no gene match: 8. This CDR3 contains 14 residues. The CDR3 DNA follows: TGTGCCAGCAGTTGGGACAGGGAATCGCCTGAAGCTTTCTTT. Its protein is CASSWDRESPEAFF.

CDR3 DNA sequence: TGTGCCAGCTCTCCCCAGAGGACTAGCGTAAGCTCCTACAATGAGCAGTTCTTC. Protein product: CASSPQRTSVSSYNEQFF. This chain uses TRBV18 with TRBJ2-1; 9 nucleotides align to TRBD2. CDR1 and CDR2 from the germline V gene are KGHSH and LQKENI. J lost 0 bases, V lost 6 bases, and 12 bases had no gene match. CDR3 length equals 18 residues.

CDR3 sequence (DNA): TGTGCCAGCAGCTCCCCGGACTCAAACACCGGGGAGCTGTTTTTT. Protein product: CASSSPDSNTGELFF. The rearrangement uses TRBV7-8 and TRBJ2-2; the D gene is possibly TRBD2 (5 bases). The V gene lost 4 bases and the J gene lost 2 bases, with 11 bases spanning the gap. CDR1 and CDR2 from the germline V gene are SGHVS and FQNEAQ. The CDR3 is 15 amino acids.

V and J are TRBV6-4 and TRBJ2-7, with 8 bases identical to TRBD2. Trimming cost V 4 bases and J 4 bases; bases outside gene matches: 9. The germline V gene has CDR1 MRHNA and CDR2 SNTAGT. CDR3 length: 15 amino acids. CDR3 sequence (DNA): TGTGCCAGCAGTGTAGGGAGCGGGAGCGTATACGAGCAGTACTTC. Its protein product is CASSVGSGSVYEQYF.

The chain carries TRBV7-3 and TRBJ1-1; TRBD1 matches at 7 bases. The junction had 8 bases not matched to a gene; V was cut back by 5 bases and J by 5 bases. Germline CDR1 reads SGHTA; CDR2 reads FQGTGA. The CDR3 spans 14 residues. DNA for the CDR3: TGTGCCAGCAGCCCCCAGGGGGGAGGTACTGAAGCTTTCTTT. It is translated as CASSPQGGGTEAFF. Together with reference TRBV7-3 and TRBJ1-1, the CDR3 gives the full variable domain: GAGVSQTPSNKVTEKGKYVELRCDPISGHTALYWYRQSLGQGPEFLIYFQGTGAADDSGLPNDRFFAVRPEGSVSTLKIQRTERGDSAVYLCASSPQGGGTEAFFGQGTRLTVV.

This rearrangement joins TRBV6-2 or TRBV6-3 to TRBJ2-5, with D perhaps TRBD2 (6 bases). Per germline, CDR1 MNHEY and CDR2 SVGEGT. The CDR3 consists of 16 residues. V was clipped by 2 bases and J by 0 bases, with 13 bases between them. In DNA form, the CDR3 reads TGTGCCAGCAGTTACCATAGCCGGGACTACCAAGAGACCCAGTACTTC. This translates into CASSYHSRDYQETQYF.

This chain uses TRBV7-9 with TRBJ1-2; D uncertain. Germline-derived CDR1 and CDR2 are SEHNR and FQNEAQ (reference sequence). There are 15 residues in the CDR3. With 5 bases removed from V and 4 bases from J, the gap between germline ends came to 17 bases. The CDR3 DNA reads as TGTGCCAGCAGCCCCGGCGGGATTATTGGCTATGGCTACACCTTC. Amino acids: CASSPGGIIGYGYTF.

This clone was detected once. The CDR3 sequence is CASSRRGSTNEKLFF. The CDR3 DNA is TGTGCCAGCAGCCGACGGGGGTCAACTAATGAAAAACTGTTTTTT. The chain has TRBV7-9 and TRBJ1-4; possible D gene TRBD1, 5 bases. The germline V gene has CDR1 SEHNR and CDR2 FQNEAQ (reference sequence). The V end was cut by 5 bases, the J end by 0 bases, with 10 bases between. The CDR3 has 15 residues.

The chain links TRBV4-2 to TRBJ2-1; 10 bases are shared with TRBD2. Germline V lookup: CDR1 LGHNA, CDR2 YNFKEQ. This CDR3 spans 13 amino acids. With V trimmed by 8 bases and J by 8 bases, 6 bases remained unmatched. DNA of the CDR3: TGTGCCAGCCGGCTAGCGGGAGCGGATGAGCAGTTCTTC. It codes for CASRLAGADEQFF.

The V gene is TRBV28, the J gene TRBJ1-2, with D possibly TRBD1 on 5 matching bases. This CDR3 region has 14 residues. In germline, CDR1 is MDHEN, CDR2 SYDVKM. V lost 11 bases to trimming and J lost 6 bases, with 22 bases between them. DNA of the CDR3: TGTGCCTCCCACGGGAGGGGACTTCAGGATGGCTACACCTTC. Protein: CASHGRGLQDGYTF.

The rearrangement uses TRBV7-2 and TRBJ2-3; 10 positions match TRBD1. CDR1 is SGHTA and CDR2 is FQGNSA in the germline V gene. V lost 2 bases and J lost 7; bases outside the gene matches: 6. The CDR3 has 15 amino acids. The CDR3 protein is CASSLMTGGRYTQYF. The DNA of the CDR3 is TGTGCCAGCAGCTTAATGACAGGGGGCAGATATACGCAGTATTTT.